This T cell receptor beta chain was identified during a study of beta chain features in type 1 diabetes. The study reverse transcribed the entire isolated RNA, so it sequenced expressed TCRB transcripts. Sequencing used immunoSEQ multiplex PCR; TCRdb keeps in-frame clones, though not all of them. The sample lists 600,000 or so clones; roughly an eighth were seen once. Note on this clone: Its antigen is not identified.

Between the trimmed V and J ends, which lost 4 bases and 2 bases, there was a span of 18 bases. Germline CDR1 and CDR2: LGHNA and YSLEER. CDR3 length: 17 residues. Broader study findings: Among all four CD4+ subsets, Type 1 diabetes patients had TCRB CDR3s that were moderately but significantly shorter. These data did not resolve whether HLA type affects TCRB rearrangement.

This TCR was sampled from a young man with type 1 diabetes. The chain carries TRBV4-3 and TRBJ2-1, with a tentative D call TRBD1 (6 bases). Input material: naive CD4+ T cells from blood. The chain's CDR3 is CASSRQLQGPPYNEQFF. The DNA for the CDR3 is TGCGCCAGCAGCCGTCAGTTACAGGGCCCTCCCTACAATGAGCAGTTCTTC.